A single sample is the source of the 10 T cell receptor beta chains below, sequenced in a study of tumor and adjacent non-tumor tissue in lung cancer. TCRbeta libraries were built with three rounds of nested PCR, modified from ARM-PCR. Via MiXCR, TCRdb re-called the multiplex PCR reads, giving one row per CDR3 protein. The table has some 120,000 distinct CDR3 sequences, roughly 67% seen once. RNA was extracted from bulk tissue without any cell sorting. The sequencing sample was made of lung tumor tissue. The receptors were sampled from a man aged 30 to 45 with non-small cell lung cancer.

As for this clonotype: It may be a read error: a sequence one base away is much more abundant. The CDR3 DNA follows: TGCAGTGCTGCCGAGTCTAGCACAGGTACGCAGTATTTT. It yields the protein CSAAESSTGTQYF. The chain recombines TRBV20-1 with TRBJ2-3; D might be TRBD1 or TRBD2, each matching 5 bases. CDR1 and CDR2 (germline): DFQATT, SNEGSKA (reference sequence). This CDR3 has 13 residues.

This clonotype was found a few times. Here the CDR3 reads CASSLGQMNTEAFF. The CDR3 nucleotides are TGTGCCAGCAGTTTGGGACAGATGAACACTGAAGCTTTCTTT. V is TRBV6-1 and J is TRBJ1-1, with 7 bases matching TRBD1. The V gene's germline CDR1 is MNHNS and CDR2 SASEGT. CDR3 size: 14 residues. V dropped 5 bases and J dropped 0; count of bases not matched to a gene: 3.

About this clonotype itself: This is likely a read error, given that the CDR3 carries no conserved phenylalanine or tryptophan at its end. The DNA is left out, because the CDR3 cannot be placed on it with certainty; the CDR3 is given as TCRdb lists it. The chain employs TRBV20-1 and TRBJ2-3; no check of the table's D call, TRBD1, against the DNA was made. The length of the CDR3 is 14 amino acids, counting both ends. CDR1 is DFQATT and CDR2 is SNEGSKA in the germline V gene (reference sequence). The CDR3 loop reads CSARTGLAVDTQYL.

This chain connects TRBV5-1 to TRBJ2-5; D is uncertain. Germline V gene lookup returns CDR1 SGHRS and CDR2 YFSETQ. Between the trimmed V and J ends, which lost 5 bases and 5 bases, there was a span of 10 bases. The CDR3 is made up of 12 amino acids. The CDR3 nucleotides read TGCGCCAGCAGATATGGAGAGGAGACCCAGTACTTC. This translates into CASRYGEETQYF.

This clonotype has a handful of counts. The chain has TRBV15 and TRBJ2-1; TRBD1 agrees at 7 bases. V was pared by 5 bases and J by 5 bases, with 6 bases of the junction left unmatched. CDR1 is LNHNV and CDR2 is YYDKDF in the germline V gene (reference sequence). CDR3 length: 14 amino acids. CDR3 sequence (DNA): TGTGCCACCAGCGTACGGGACAGAGACAATGAGCAGTTCTTC. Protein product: CATSVRDRDNEQFF.

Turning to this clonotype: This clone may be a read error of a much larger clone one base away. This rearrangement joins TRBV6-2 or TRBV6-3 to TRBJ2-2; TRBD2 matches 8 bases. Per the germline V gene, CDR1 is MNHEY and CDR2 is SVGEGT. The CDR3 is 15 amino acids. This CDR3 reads CASSDSGGAYGKLFF. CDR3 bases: TGTGCCAGCAGTGACAGCGGGGGAGCCTACGGGAAGCTGTTTTTT.

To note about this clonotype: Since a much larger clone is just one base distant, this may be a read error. The CDR3 DNA reads as TGTACCACCAGTGACGACTGGGAAGCTTTCTTT. Residues: CTTSDDWEAFF. The rearrangement joins TRBV24-1 to TRBJ1-1; D call uncertain. The CDR3 totals 11 residues. Germline-derived CDR1 and CDR2 are KGHDR and SFDVKD.

CDR3 region: CSARDQLSVRETQYF. DNA of the CDR3: TGCAGTGCTAGAGATCAGCTTTCCGTTCGAGAGACCCAGTACTTC. The chain employs TRBV20-1 and TRBJ2-5; D is unclear. V lost 0 bases and J 4 bases, leaving 15 bases between the germline ends. Germline V CDR1 and CDR2: DFQATT, SNEGSKA (reference sequence). CDR3 length: 15 residues.

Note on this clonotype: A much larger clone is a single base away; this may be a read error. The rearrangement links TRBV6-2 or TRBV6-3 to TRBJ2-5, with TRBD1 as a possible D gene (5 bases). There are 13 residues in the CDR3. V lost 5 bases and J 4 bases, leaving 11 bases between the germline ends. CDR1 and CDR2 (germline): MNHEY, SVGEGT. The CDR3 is CASSPGWLETQYF. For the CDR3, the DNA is TGTGCCAGCAGTCCAGGGTGGCTAGAGACCCAGTACTTC.

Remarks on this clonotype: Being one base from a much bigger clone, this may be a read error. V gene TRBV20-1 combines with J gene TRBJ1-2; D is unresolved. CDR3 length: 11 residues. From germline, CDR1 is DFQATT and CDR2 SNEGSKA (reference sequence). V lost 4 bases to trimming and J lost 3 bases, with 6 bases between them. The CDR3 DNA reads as TGCAGTGCTACTCCGGACTATGGCTACACCTTC. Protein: CSATPDYGYTF.